These 18 T cell receptor beta chains were sequenced from one sample in a study of PD-1 blockade in classical Hodgkin lymphoma. Generated by immunoSEQ multiplex PCR, the TCRdb table keeps only in-frame clones and is missing some. This table has more than 75,000 clones, about 92% appearing once. Time point specified: cycle 4 day 1 (C4D1), after five to seven weeks of nivolumab. In every patient, relapse followed autologous stem cell transplantation, while exposure to brentuximab vedotin differed. Sample: peripheral blood mononuclear cells (PBMCs), taken before the fourth cycle of nivolumab. These TCRs come from a human donor with classical Hodgkin lymphoma.

The V call is TRBV7-9, the J call TRBJ2-1; D perhaps matches TRBD2 (5 bases). The CDR3 has 17 amino acids. The V gene lost 0 bases and the J gene lost 3 bases, with 15 bases spanning the gap. The germline CDR1 and CDR2 sequences are SEHNR and FQNEAQ (reference sequence). The CDR3 DNA reads as TGTGCCAGCAGCTTAGCGAGTCGAGCGGATTACTACAATGAGCAGTTCTTC. This sequence encodes CASSLASRADYYNEQFF.

The gene calls are TRBV27 and TRBJ2-1, with TRBD2 identical over 8 bases. The CDR3 sequence is 14 residues long. The J segment lost 8 bases and the V segment lost 4 bases, leaving 7 bases of the junction unmatched. Germline lookup yields CDR1 MNHEY and CDR2 SMNVEV (reference sequence). The CDR3 loop reads CASSYIEAGDEQFF. CDR3 coding DNA: TGTGCCAGCAGTTATATTGAAGCGGGAGATGAGCAGTTCTTC.

The table lists this clone with a count of one. CDR3 residues: CASSDTLNQPQHF. As DNA, the CDR3 is TGTGCCAGCAGTGATACTTTGAATCAGCCCCAGCATTTT. The chain is built from TRBV6-5 and TRBJ1-5, with D unclear. V lost 5 bases and J lost 4, with 9 bases in between. The CDR3 is made up of 13 amino acids. From germline, CDR1 is MNHEY and CDR2 SVGAGI.

This rearrangement joins TRBV28 to TRBJ2-7; possible D gene TRBD2, 6 bases. The CDR3 has 14 residues. V lost 6 bases and J lost 3, with 15 bases in between. Looked up from germline, CDR1 is MDHEN and CDR2 is SYDVKM. CDR3 bases: TGTGCCAGCAGCCGGGACTTTATATACTACGAGCAGTACTTC. Translation gives CASSRDFIYYEQYF.

V and J are TRBV28 and TRBJ2-1; D call uncertain. Between the trimmed V and J ends, which lost 8 bases and 1 base, there was a span of 0 bases. The CDR3 has 10 amino acids. Germline values: CDR1 MDHEN, CDR2 SYDVKM. The CDR3 nucleotides are TGTGCCAGCTCCTACAATGAGCAGTTCTTC. It is translated as CASSYNEQFF. Using reference TRBV28 and TRBJ2-1 for the parts outside the CDR3, the full variable domain is DVKVTQSSRYLVKRTGEKVFLECVQDMDHENMFWYRQDPGLGLRLIYFSYDVKMKEKGDIPEGYSVSREKKERFSLILESASTNQTSMYLCASSYNEQFFGPGTRLTVL.

V gene TRBV27 combines with J gene TRBJ2-7; TRBD1 aligns across 9 bases. The junction had 13 bases not matched to a gene; V was cut back by 3 bases and J by 4 bases. The germline V gene has CDR1 MNHEY and CDR2 SMNVEV (reference sequence). The CDR3 totals 17 residues. The CDR3 DNA follows: TGTGCCAGCAGTTTCTACGGGACAGGGAACGTTCCGTACGAGCAGTACTTC. Translating gives CASSFYGTGNVPYEQYF.

V and J are TRBV5-6 and TRBJ1-2, with a weak D call TRBD1 (5 bases). The CDR3 is 14 amino acids. Germline V gene sequence: CDR1 SGHDT, CDR2 YYEEEE. V lost 3 bases and J lost 9, with 18 bases in between. Here the CDR3 DNA reads TGTGCCAGCAGCTCGGGACGCCCGGGTGGGAGCTACACCTTC. Translated, it gives CASSSGRPGGSYTF.

The chain has TRBV2 and TRBJ2-1, with TRBD2 identical over 10 bases. The germline V gene encodes CDR1 SNHLY and CDR2 FYNNEI. After removal of 6 bases from V and 7 bases from J, the junction contained 15 bases not matched to a gene. CDR3 length: 17 amino acids. In DNA form, the CDR3 reads TGTGCCAGCAGCCCTGGGCGTACGGGACTAGCGATTAATGAGCAGTTCTTC. Translation: CASSPGRTGLAINEQFF.

This sequence joins TRBV11-2 and TRBJ2-3; 12 bases line up with TRBD2. The germline V gene has CDR1 SGHAT and CDR2 FQNNGV. J was trimmed by 0 bases and V by 5 bases; bases with no gene match: 9. The CDR3 is made up of 18 amino acids. Here the CDR3 reads CASSVGLAGASSTDTQYF. CDR3 coding DNA: TGTGCCAGCAGCGTGGGACTAGCGGGTGCCTCTAGCACAGATACGCAGTATTTT.

The rearrangement joins TRBV5-1 to TRBJ2-1; D call uncertain. V lost 0 bases to trimming and J lost 5 bases, with 3 bases between them. In germline, CDR1 is SGHRS, CDR2 YFSETQ. The length of the CDR3 is 12 residues. CDR3 DNA: TGCGCCAGCAGCTTGGCTGACAATGAGCAGTTCTTC. Protein: CASSLADNEQFF.

CDR3 in DNA: TGTGCCAGCAGCTTGGTATTTGCGCAGGGCAACCCTGAAGCTTTCTTT. Translation gives CASSLVFAQGNPEAFF. The V call is TRBV5-4, the J call TRBJ1-1, with D possibly being TRBD1 (5 bases). This CDR3 has 16 amino acids. The germline CDR1 and CDR2 sequences are SGHNT and YYREEE (reference sequence). V gave up 0 bases and J gave up 6 bases, with 18 bases separating them.

This sequence joins TRBV29-1 and TRBJ2-2; D is possibly TRBD2 (6 bases). The CDR3 length is 14 residues. V was shortened by 8 bases and J by 0 bases, with 13 bases between the two germline ends. CDR1 is SQVTM and CDR2 is ANQGSEA in the germline V gene. In DNA form, the CDR3 reads TGCAGCATGACGGGACTTACGAACACCGGGGAGCTGTTTTTT. It is translated as CSMTGLTNTGELFF.

V usage is TRBV10-2 and J usage is TRBJ2-7; D ambiguous. Germline values: CDR1 WSHSY, CDR2 SAAADI. Trimming pared 0 bases from V and 4 bases from J, leaving 1 base between. This CDR3 contains 11 residues. CDR3 in amino acids: CASSESYEQYF. The DNA of the CDR3 is TGCGCCAGCAGTGAGTCGTACGAGCAGTACTTC.

The chain couples TRBV27 to TRBJ1-5; 10 positions agree with TRBD1. The CDR3 contains 19 residues. V lost 3 bases, J lost 2 bases, and 13 bases stayed unmatched. Germline values: CDR1 MNHEY, CDR2 SMNVEV (reference sequence). In nucleotides, the CDR3 is TGTGCCAGCAGTTTGGACGGGACAGGGGCGTTTATGGGCAATCAGCCCCAGCATTTT. As protein: CASSLDGTGAFMGNQPQHF.

This chain joins TRBV25-1 and TRBJ2-7, with D possibly being TRBD1 (5 bases). Trimming removed 4 bases at V and 4 bases at J, with 17 bases between. The CDR3 is made up of 15 amino acids. Germline CDR1 and CDR2: MGHDK and SYGVNS. The CDR3 coding sequence is TGTGCCAGCAGTGCCCCCCGTCCCGACAGATACGAGCAGTACTTC. As protein: CASSAPRPDRYEQYF.

The V and J genes are TRBV7-3 and TRBJ1-1; weak D call: TRBD1 (5 bases). The V gene lost 5 bases and the J gene lost 4 bases, with 14 bases spanning the gap. Germline V gene sequence: CDR1 SGHTA, CDR2 FQGTGA. The CDR3 loop spans 14 amino acids. CDR3: CASSHSGGSTEAFF. Here the CDR3 DNA reads TGTGCCAGCAGCCACTCTGGGGGTTCCACTGAAGCTTTCTTT.

V is TRBV28 and J is TRBJ1-4, with TRBD1 identical over 8 bases. This CDR3 is built from 16 residues. The germline V gene has CDR1 MDHEN and CDR2 SYDVKM. With V trimmed by 6 bases and J by 7 bases, 13 bases remained unmatched. This CDR3 reads CASSPVIGQGAEKLFF. DNA of the CDR3: TGTGCCAGCAGCCCCGTAATCGGACAGGGAGCTGAAAAACTGTTTTTT.

Points on this clone: A junction boundary mismatches the germline segment, possibly from a read error. The CDR3 sequence: CASSALEIF. The CDR3 region has the DNA TGTGCCAGCAGTGCCCTCGAGATCTTC. This rearrangement joins TRBV2 to TRBJ1-2; D uncertain. CDR3 length: 9 amino acids. Germline CDR1 SNHLY, CDR2 FYNNEI.